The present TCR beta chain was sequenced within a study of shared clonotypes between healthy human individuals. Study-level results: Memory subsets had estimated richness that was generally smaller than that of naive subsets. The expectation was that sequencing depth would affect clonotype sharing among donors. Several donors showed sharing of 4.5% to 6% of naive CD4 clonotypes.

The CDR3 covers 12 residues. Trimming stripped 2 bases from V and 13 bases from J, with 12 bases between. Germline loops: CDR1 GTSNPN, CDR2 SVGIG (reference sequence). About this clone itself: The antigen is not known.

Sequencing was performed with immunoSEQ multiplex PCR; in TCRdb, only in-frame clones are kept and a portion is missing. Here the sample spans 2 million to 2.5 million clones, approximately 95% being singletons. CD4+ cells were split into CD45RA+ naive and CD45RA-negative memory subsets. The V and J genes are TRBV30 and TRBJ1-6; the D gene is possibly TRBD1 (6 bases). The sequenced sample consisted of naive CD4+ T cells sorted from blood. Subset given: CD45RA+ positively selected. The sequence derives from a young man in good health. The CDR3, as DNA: TGTGCCTGGAGTAGGACAGCTTTCCCCCTCCACTTT. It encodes CAWSRTAFPLHF.